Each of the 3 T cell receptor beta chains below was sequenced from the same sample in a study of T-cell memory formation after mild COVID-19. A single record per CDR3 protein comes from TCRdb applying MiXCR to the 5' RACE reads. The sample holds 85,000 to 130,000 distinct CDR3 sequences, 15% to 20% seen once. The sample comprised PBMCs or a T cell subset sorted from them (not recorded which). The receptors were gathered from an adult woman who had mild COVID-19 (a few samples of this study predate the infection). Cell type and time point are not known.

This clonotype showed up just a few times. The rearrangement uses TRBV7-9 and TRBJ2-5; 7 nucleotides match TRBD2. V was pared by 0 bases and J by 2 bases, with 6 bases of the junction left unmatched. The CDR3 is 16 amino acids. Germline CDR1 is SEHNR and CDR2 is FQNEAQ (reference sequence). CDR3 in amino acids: CASSLAASSGQETQYF. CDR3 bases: TGTGCCAGCAGCTTAGCGGCCTCTAGCGGTCAAGAGACCCAGTACTTC.

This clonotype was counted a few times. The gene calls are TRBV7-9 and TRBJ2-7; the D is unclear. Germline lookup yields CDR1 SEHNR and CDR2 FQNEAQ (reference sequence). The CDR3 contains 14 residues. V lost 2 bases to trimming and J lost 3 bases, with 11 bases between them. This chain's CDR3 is CASSLRDADYEQYF. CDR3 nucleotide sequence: TGTGCCAGCAGCTTACGAGACGCAGACTACGAGCAGTACTTC.

CDR3 coding DNA: TGTGCCAGCAGCTCGCCGGACGGTGTTCTCTATGGCTACACCTTC. Translating gives CASSSPDGVLYGYTF. This chain links TRBV5-4 with TRBJ1-2; D uncertain. Germline-derived CDR1 and CDR2 are SGHNT and YYREEE (reference sequence). CDR3 size: 15 residues. V was shortened by 3 bases and J by 4 bases, with 16 bases between the two germline ends. Variable domain in full (rest from reference TRBV5-4 and TRBJ1-2): ETGVTQSPTHLIKTRGQQVTLRCSSQSGHNTVSWYQQALGQGPQFIFQYYREEENGRGNFPPRFSGLQFPNYSSELNVNALELDDSALYLCASSSPDGVLYGYTFGSGTRLTVV.